This T cell receptor (beta chain) was sequenced for a study of T cell responses to AZD1222 COVID-19 vaccine. The CDR3 runs 13 residues. Germline V gene data show CDR1 as KGHDR and CDR2 as SFDVKD. The J segment lost 7 bases and the V segment lost 4 bases, leaving 5 bases of the junction unmatched. TCRdb's table, derived via immunoSEQ multiplex PCR, lists solely in-frame clones and lacks some. The data contain about 130,000 clones, 80% to 90% of them seen just once; the ten biggest clones take up 1.5% to 2%. The chain has TRBV24-1 and TRBJ1-2; 7 nucleotides agree with TRBD1. Sequencing used peripheral blood, obtained on day 0 of AZD1222 vaccination. The clonotype was recovered from an adult in good health. CDR3 in amino acids: CATSDSQGTGYTF. CDR3 in DNA: TGTGCCACCAGTGACTCACAGGGGACTGGCTACACCTTC.